The clone carrying this TCR beta chain was observed many times. This CDR3 comprises 17 residues. V dropped 3 bases and J dropped 5; count of bases not matched to a gene: 13. Germline loops: CDR1 SEHNR, CDR2 FQNEAQ (reference sequence). The record originates from a study of early T cells in non-severe SARS-CoV-2 infection. Each CDR3 protein is one row after TCRdb ran MiXCR on the 5' RACE reads. The sample yields just under 65,000 distinct CDR3 sequences, around 14% seen once. V is TRBV7-9 and J is TRBJ1-1; 9 positions match TRBD1. The TCR originated in an adult who was a healthcare worker with PCR-confirmed SARS-CoV-2 infection or an uninfected control (not recorded which). Source material: whole blood. CDR3 coding DNA: TGTGCCAGCAGCTTCGGTATTGGGGGACAGGGAGAAACTGAAGCTTTCTTT. This sequence encodes CASSFGIGGQGETEAFF.